This T cell receptor beta chain comes out of a study of T cell repertoires in cytomegalovirus infection. There are 11 residues in the CDR3. Germline V gene sequence: CDR1 SGHDT, CDR2 YYEEEE. The V and J ends lost 2 bases and 8 bases respectively, with 7 bases between them. Via MiXCR, TCRdb re-called the reads, giving one row per CDR3 protein. The data show approximately 500,000 distinct CDR3 sequences, with 16% seen just once and about 24% held by the top ten. This clonotype was counted only a few times. Sequencing was done on a sample of CD8+ T cells from PBMCs. The receptor was derived from a human donor in good health (CMV status not recorded). Some clones in this sample may be carry-over from other donors' samples. J is TRBJ1-1 and V is TRBV5-6, with D unclear. This CDR3 is CASSFHSEAFF. The CDR3 region has the DNA TGTGCCAGCAGCTTCCACAGCGAAGCTTTCTTT.